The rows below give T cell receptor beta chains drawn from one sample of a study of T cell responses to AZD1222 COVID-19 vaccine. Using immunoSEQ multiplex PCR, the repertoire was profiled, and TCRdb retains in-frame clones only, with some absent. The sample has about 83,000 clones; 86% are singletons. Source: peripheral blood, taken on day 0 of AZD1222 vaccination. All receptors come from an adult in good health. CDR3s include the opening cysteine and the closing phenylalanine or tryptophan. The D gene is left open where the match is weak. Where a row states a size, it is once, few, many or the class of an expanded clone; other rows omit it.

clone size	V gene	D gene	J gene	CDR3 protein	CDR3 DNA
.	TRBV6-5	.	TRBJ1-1	CASSHRTGTEAFF	TGTGCCAGCAGTCATAGAACCGGCACTGAAGCTTTCTTT
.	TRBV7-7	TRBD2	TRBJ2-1	CASSRQLAGATFSGEQFF	TGTGCTAGCAGTCGCCAACTAGCGGGGGCCACGTTTAGCGGTGAGCAGTTCTTC
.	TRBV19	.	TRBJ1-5	CASSILGGHWGSNQPQHF	TGTGCCAGTAGTATCCTAGGAGGACATTGGGGAAGCAATCAGCCCCAGCATTTT
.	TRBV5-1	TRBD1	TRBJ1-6	CASSSSVQGVNSPLHF	TGCGCCAGCAGCTCCTCCGTACAGGGGGTGAATTCACCCCTCCACTTT
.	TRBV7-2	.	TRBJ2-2	CATPSGTQNTGELFF	TGTGCCACCCCTTCCGGGACCCAGAACACCGGGGAGCTGTTTTTT
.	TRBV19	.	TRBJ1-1	CASNFNGRPPLEAFF	TGTGCCAGTAATTTTAACGGGAGGCCCCCACTCGAAGCTTTCTTT
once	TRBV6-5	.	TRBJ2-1	CASSYGDWGNNEQFF	TGTGCCAGCAGTTACGGGGACTGGGGCAACAATGAGCAGTTCTTC
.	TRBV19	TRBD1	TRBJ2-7	CASSIWRDRGRLADPYEQYF	TGTGCCAGTAGTATATGGAGGGACAGGGGGCGACTAGCGGATCCCTACGAGCAGTACTTC
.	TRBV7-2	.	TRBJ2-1	CASSLGGGSYNEQFF	TGTGCCAGCAGCTTAGGGGGCGGTTCCTACAATGAGCAGTTCTTC
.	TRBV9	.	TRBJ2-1	CASSALIGSSYNEQFF	TGTGCCAGCAGCGCTCTAATAGGGAGCTCCTACAATGAGCAGTTCTTC
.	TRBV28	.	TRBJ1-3	CASSADNRSGNTIYF	TGTGCCAGCAGTGCGGACAACCGCTCTGGAAACACCATATATTTT
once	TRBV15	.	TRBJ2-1	CATSRDLDEQFF	TGTGCCACCAGCAGAGATCTTGATGAGCAGTTCTTC
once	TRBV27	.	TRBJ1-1	CASSPRSWTEAFF	TGTGCCAGCAGCCCACGAAGTTGGACTGAAGCTTTCTTT
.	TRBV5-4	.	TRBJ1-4	CASSSGPGKNEKLFF	TGTGCCAGCAGCTCGGGTCCCGGGAAAAATGAAAAACTGTTTTTT
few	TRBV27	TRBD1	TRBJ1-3	CASSTDRVGNTIYF	TGTGCCAGCAGCACGGACAGGGTCGGAAACACCATATATTTT
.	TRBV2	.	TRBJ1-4	CASSRGITNEKLFF	TGTGCCAGCAGCCGGGGGATAACTAATGAAAAACTGTTTTTT
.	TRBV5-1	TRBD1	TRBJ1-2	CASSFGTGYGYTF	TGCGCCAGCAGCTTCGGGACAGGATATGGCTACACCTTC
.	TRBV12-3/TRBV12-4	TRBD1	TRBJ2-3	CASGQGSDTQYF	TGTGCCAGTGGACAGGGATCAGATACGCAGTATTTT
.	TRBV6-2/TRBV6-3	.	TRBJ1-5	CASSLGFRPQHF	TGTGCCAGCAGTCTGGGGTTTCGGCCCCAGCATTTT
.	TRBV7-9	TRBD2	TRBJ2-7	CASSPMSPGQGGSYEQYF	TGTGCCAGCAGCCCAATGAGTCCAGGGCAGGGAGGGTCCTACGAGCAGTACTTC
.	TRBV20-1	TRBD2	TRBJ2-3	CSASKAGSDTQYF	TGCAGTGCTAGTAAAGCGGGGTCAGATACGCAGTATTTT